The 8 T cell receptor beta chains below all came from one sample that was sequenced in a study of cytomegalovirus exposure and HLA in healthy donors. PCR involved 60 Vbeta and 13 Jbeta primers. Assay used: immunoSEQ multiplex PCR; TCRdb lists only in-frame clones, some missing. The sample contains around 180,000 clones, approximately 88% of which appear only once. Sequencing was performed on PBMCs. These receptors originate from a boy younger than 18 in good health and CMV-seronegative.

This chain uses TRBV4-1 with TRBJ2-4; 8 nucleotides line up with TRBD1. The CDR3 runs 15 residues. CDR1 MGHRA and CDR2 YSYEKL come from the germline V gene. The J segment lost 9 bases and the V segment lost 3 bases, leaving 10 bases of the junction unmatched. The CDR3 is CASSHGTGLGGIQYF. Here the CDR3 DNA reads TGCGCCAGCAGCCACGGGACAGGTCTTGGGGGCATTCAGTACTTC.

The chain uses TRBV9 and TRBJ2-7, with 10 bases aligning to TRBD2. Losses at the gene ends were 0 bases for V and 5 bases for J; bases not matched to a gene: 5. The germline V gene has CDR1 SGDLS and CDR2 YYNGEE. The CDR3 is 15 amino acids. The CDR3 bases are TGTGCCAGCAGCGTAGTGGCTAGCGGGAGCCACGAGCAGTACTTC. This translates into CASSVVASGSHEQYF.

This chain uses TRBV30 with TRBJ2-7, with D maybe TRBD1 (6 bases). The CDR3 is 14 amino acids. Germline CDR1 and CDR2: GTSNPN and SVGIG (reference sequence). V lost 5 bases and J 0 bases, leaving 14 bases between the germline ends. The DNA of the CDR3 is TGTGCCTGGGCCGGGACACTGAACTCCTACGAGCAGTACTTC. It yields the protein CAWAGTLNSYEQYF.

This chain joins TRBV15 and TRBJ2-7; 9 nucleotides align to TRBD2. The CDR3 is made up of 15 amino acids. Germline trimming cut 0 bases from V and 7 bases from J; bases unmatched to any gene: 7. Germline-derived CDR1 and CDR2 are LNHNV and YYDKDF (reference sequence). CDR3 in DNA: TGTGCCACCAGCAGAGATCGAGCGGGAGGTTGGGAGCAGTACTTC. Protein: CATSRDRAGGWEQYF.

The chain is built from TRBV5-4 and TRBJ2-7; possible D gene TRBD1, 5 bases. The CDR3 consists of 14 residues. Per germline, CDR1 SGHNT and CDR2 YYREEE (reference sequence). V was trimmed by 4 bases and J by 3 bases, leaving 14 bases between them. In nucleotides, the CDR3 is TGTGCCAGCAGCGGTAACAGGACCGACTACGAGCAGTACTTC. Translated, it gives CASSGNRTDYEQYF. Full variable domain (rest looked up from reference TRBV5-4 and TRBJ2-7): ETGVTQSPTHLIKTRGQQVTLRCSSQSGHNTVSWYQQALGQGPQFIFQYYREEENGRGNFPPRFSGLQFPNYSSELNVNALELDDSALYLCASSGNRTDYEQYFGPGTRLTVT.

The genes are TRBV6-5 and TRBJ1-2; 9 nucleotides align to TRBD1. The trim removed 5 bases at V and 7 bases at J, leaving 8 bases unmatched. Germline values: CDR1 MNHEY, CDR2 SVGAGI. The length of the CDR3 is 14 residues. This chain's CDR3 is CASSTGTGTAGYTF. CDR3 DNA: TGTGCCAGCAGTACCGGGACAGGGACGGCTGGCTACACCTTC.

This clone is a singleton in its sample. The V and J genes are TRBV30 and TRBJ2-1, with D possibly being TRBD2 (6 bases). V was shortened by 6 bases and J by 0 bases, with 27 bases between the two germline ends. The CDR3 length is 19 residues. CDR1 and CDR2 (germline): GTSNPN, SVGIG (reference sequence). For the CDR3, the DNA is TGTGCCTGCCGCGCTGGGACCTGGCGGGACCTATCCTCCTACAATGAGCAGTTCTTC. Translated, it gives CACRAGTWRDLSSYNEQFF. The variable domain in full, completed from reference TRBV30 and TRBJ2-1, reads SQTIHQWPATLVQPVGSPLSLECTVEGTSNPNLYWYRQAAGRGLQLLFYSVGIGQISSEVPQNLSASRPQDRQFILSSKKLLLSDSGFYLCACRAGTWRDLSSYNEQFFGPGTRLTVL.

This chain links TRBV6-1 with TRBJ1-1; D not certain. The CDR3 is 12 amino acids. CDR1 MNHNS and CDR2 SASEGT come from the germline V gene. Trimming left V 5 bases short and J 6 bases short, with 10 bases between. CDR3 amino acids: CASSPPIPEAFF. The CDR3, as DNA: TGTGCCAGCAGTCCTCCTATTCCTGAAGCTTTCTTT.